This is a list of T cell receptor beta chains from one sample in a study of molecular identifiers for immune sequencing clone quantification. TCRdb re-derived calls from the PCR reads in MiXCR, one entry per CDR3 protein. The table shows about 300,000 distinct CDR3 sequences, with over 20% occurring only once. The specimen was naive CD8+ T cells from blood, with Jurkat cell RNA spiked in. All receptors derive from a human donor in good health. Some libraries in this study had Jurkat cell RNA spiked in. Each CDR3 is given with its conserved first and last residue. The order of the fields is J gene, V gene, clone size, D gene, CDR3 DNA, CDR3 protein. The D gene is left open where the match is weak. The listing skips clone size in some rows; elsewhere it reads once, few, many or a size class.

TRBJ1-1,TRBV4-3,few,-,TGCGCCAGCAGCCAAGATCAAGGGGCCAGCGAGAACACTGAAGCTTTCTTT,CASSQDQGASENTEAFF
TRBJ2-7,TRBV27,-,-,TGTGCCAGCAGTTTAGGGCAGGGGTTGGGGGAGCAGTACTTC,CASSLGQGLGEQYF
TRBJ2-6,TRBV5-1,many,-,TGCGCCAGCAGCTTACAGGGCCCCTCTGGGGCCAACGTCCTGACTTTC,CASSLQGPSGANVLTF
TRBJ2-7,TRBV20-1,-,TRBD2,TGCAGTGCTAGAGATAGTGCGGGAGTGGGCGAGCAGTACTTC,CSARDSAGVGEQYF
TRBJ2-7,TRBV27,-,-,TGTGCCAGCAGTTTACAGAGCTCCTACGAGCAGTACTTC,CASSLQSSYEQYF
TRBJ2-1,TRBV7-9,many,-,TGTGCCAGCAGCTTACCGGCTAGCCGGAGGAATGAGCAGTTCTTC,CASSLPASRRNEQFF
TRBJ2-7,TRBV12-3/TRBV12-4,many,-,TGTGCCAGCAGTTTTGTGTTAGCCGAGCAGTACTTC,CASSFVLAEQYF
TRBJ2-5,TRBV20-1,many,-,TGCAGTGCTAGAGTTCCATTCCAAGAGACCCAGTACTTC,CSARVPFQETQYF
TRBJ2-3,TRBV11-2,few,-,TGTGCCAGCTCCAAGGAGAGCACAGATACGCAGTATTTT,CASSKESTDTQYF
TRBJ1-1,TRBV19,few,-,TGTGCCAGTAGTATGGGACTGCGGACTGAAGCTTTCTTT,CASSMGLRTEAFF
TRBJ2-4,TRBV3-1,many,-,TGTGCCAGCAGCCAACCGGACACCATAGCCAAAAACATTCAGTACTTC,CASSQPDTIAKNIQYF
TRBJ2-3,TRBV11-2,few,-,TGTGCCAGCAGCCGGGACGGAGCCTTTGGAACAGATACGCAGTATTTT,CASSRDGAFGTDTQYF
TRBJ1-2,TRBV19,-,-,TGTGCCAGTAGTATGGGATACGGGACGGCCGTTGGAAACTATGGCTACACCTTC,CASSMGYGTAVGNYGYTF
TRBJ1-3,TRBV7-9,many,-,TGTGCCAGCAGCTTCGGACCTCCTGGAAACACCATATATTTT,CASSFGPPGNTIYF
TRBJ1-1,TRBV5-6,many,-,TGTGCCAGCAGCAGCGGAGCGGTTGAAGCTTTCTTT,CASSSGAVEAFF
TRBJ2-7,TRBV4-1,-,-,TGCGCCAGCGGCCACCAGATCGCAGGGTCCTACGAGCAGTACTTC,CASGHQIAGSYEQYF
TRBJ1-3,TRBV27,few,-,TGTGCCAGCAGGTCCCTGTCTACCTTTGACACCATATATTTT,CASRSLSTFDTIYF
TRBJ2-5,TRBV27,many,-,TGTGCCAGCAGTTTTTTGGGCTCCGAAGAGACCCAGTACTTC,CASSFLGSEETQYF
TRBJ2-3,TRBV2,many,-,TGTGCCAGCAGTGAAGTCGGGCCTCGACAGGCGATCCTGCCCACAGATACGCAGTATTTT,CASSEVGPRQAILPTDTQYF
TRBJ2-7,TRBV5-6,many,-,TGTGCCAGCAGCTTGGGGACCTACGTTACCTACGAGCAGTACTTC,CASSLGTYVTYEQYF
TRBJ1-5,TRBV12-3/TRBV12-4,many,TRBD1,TGTGCCAGCAGTTCCGGGTCAGGACAGGGACGGGGACAGCCCCAGCATTTT,CASSSGSGQGRGQPQHF
TRBJ1-1,TRBV11-2,-,-,TGTGCCAGCAGCTTAGGTCGAGGCAGGATAAACACTGAAGCTTTCTTT,CASSLGRGRINTEAFF
TRBJ2-7,TRBV20-1,many,-,TGCAGTGCTCCCCCTATCGGGGAAGACTACGAGCAGTACTTC,CSAPPIGEDYEQYF
TRBJ1-1,TRBV4-1,many,-,TGCGCCAGCAGCCAAGATGGGGTTGAGGCTTTCTTT,CASSQDGVEAFF
TRBJ1-2,TRBV6-5,many,TRBD1,TGTGCCAGCGGACTCCGGTCCGAGACAGGGGTCTATGGCTACACCTTC,CASGLRSETGVYGYTF
TRBJ2-4,TRBV20-1,-,TRBD1,TGCAGTGCAAACCACAGGGGGCTTCCCAAAAACATTCAGTACTTC,CSANHRGLPKNIQYF
TRBJ2-3,TRBV27,few,-,TGTGCCAGCAGTTCCGGAAGGCCCACAGATACGCAGTATTTT,CASSSGRPTDTQYF
TRBJ2-7,TRBV11-1,-,-,TGTGCCAGCAGCTTTACTCTAACGGAGACCTACGAGCAGTACTTC,CASSFTLTETYEQYF